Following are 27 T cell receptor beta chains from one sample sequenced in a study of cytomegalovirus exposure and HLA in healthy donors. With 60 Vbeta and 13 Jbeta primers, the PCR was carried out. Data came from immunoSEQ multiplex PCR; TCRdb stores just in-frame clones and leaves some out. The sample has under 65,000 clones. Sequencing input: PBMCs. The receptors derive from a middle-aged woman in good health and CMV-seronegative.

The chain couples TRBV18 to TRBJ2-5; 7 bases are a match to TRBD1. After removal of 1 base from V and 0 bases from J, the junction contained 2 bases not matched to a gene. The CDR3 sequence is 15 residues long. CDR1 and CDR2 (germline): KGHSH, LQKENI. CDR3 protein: CASSPQQGNQETQYF. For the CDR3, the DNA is TGTGCCAGCTCACCACAACAGGGGAACCAAGAGACCCAGTACTTC.

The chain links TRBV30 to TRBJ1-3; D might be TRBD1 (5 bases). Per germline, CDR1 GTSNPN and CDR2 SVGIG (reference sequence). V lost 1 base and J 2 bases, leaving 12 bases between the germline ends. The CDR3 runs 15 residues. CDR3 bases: TGTGCCTGGAGTGGGGGCCCGGCGGCTGGAAACACCATATATTTT. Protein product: CAWSGGPAAGNTIYF.

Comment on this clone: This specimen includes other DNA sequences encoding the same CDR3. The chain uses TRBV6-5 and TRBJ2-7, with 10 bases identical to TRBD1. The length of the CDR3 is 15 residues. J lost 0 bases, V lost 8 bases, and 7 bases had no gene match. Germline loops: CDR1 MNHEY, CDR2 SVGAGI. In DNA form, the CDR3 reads TGTGCCAGCCGGGACAGGGGCCTTTACTCCTACGAGCAGTACTTC. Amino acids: CASRDRGLYSYEQYF.

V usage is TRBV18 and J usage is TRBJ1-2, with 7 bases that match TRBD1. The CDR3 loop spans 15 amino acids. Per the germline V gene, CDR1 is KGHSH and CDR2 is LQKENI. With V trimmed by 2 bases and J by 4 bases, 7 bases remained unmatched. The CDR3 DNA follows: TGTGCCAGCTCACCATCCGGGGACAGTAGCTATGGCTACACCTTC. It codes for CASSPSGDSSYGYTF. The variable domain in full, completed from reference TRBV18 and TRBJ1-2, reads NAGVMQNPRHLVRRRGQEARLRCSPMKGHSHVYWYRQLPEEGLKFMVYLQKENIIDESGMPKERFSAEFPKEGPSILRIQQVVRGDSAAYFCASSPSGDSSYGYTFGSGTRLTVV.

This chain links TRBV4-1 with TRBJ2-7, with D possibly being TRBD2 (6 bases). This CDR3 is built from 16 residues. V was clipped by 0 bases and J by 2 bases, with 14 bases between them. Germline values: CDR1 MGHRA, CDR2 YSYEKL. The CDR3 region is CASSQEGGGVPYEQYF. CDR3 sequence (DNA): TGCGCCAGCAGCCAAGAAGGTGGCGGGGTGCCCTACGAGCAGTACTTC.

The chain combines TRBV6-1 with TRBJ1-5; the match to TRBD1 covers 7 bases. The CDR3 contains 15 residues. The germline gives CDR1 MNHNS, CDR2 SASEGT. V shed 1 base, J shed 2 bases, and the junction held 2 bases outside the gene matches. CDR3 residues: CASSEVDRGNQPQHF. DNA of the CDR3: TGTGCCAGCAGTGAAGTTGACAGGGGCAATCAGCCCCAGCATTTT.

The CDR3 nucleotides read TGTGCCAGCAGTTTTTTGACAGCGATGAATAATTCACCCCTCCACTTT. Amino acid sequence: CASSFLTAMNNSPLHF. The chain combines TRBV28 with TRBJ1-6; a possible D gene is TRBD1 (5 bases). Deletions cut 3 bases from V and 5 bases from J, with 14 bases between. The CDR3 consists of 16 residues. Germline V gene sequence: CDR1 MDHEN, CDR2 SYDVKM.

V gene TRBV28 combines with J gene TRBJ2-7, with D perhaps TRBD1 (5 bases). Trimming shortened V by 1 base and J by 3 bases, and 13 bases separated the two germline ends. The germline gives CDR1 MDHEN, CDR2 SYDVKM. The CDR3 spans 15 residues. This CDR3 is CASSLLGRVYYEQYF. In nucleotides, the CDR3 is TGTGCCAGCAGTTTATTGGGCAGGGTCTACTACGAGCAGTACTTC.

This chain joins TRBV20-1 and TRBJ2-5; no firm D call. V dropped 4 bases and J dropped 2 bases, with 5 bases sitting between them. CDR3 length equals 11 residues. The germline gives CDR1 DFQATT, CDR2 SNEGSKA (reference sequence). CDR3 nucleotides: TGCAGTGCTATGTTACAAGAGACCCAGTACTTC. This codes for CSAMLQETQYF.

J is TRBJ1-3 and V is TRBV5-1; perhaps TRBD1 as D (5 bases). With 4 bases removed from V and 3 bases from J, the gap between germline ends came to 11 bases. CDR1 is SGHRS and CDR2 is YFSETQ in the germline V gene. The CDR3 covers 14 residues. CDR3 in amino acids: CASSPGTDGNTIYF. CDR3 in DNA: TGCGCCAGCAGCCCCGGGACTGATGGAAACACCATATATTTT.

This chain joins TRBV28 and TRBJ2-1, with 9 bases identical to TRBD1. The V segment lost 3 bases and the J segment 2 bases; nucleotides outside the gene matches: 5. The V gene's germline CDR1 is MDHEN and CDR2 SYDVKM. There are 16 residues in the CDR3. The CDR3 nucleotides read TGTGCCAGCAGTTTGGCGGGACAGGGTCCCTACAATGAGCAGTTCTTC. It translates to CASSLAGQGPYNEQFF.

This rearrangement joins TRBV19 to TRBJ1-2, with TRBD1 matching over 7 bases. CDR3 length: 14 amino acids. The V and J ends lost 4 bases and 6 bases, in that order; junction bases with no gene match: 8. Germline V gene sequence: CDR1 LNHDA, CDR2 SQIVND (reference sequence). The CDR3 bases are TGTGCCAGTAGTAGGGGGCAGGGGGACCATGGCTACACCTTC. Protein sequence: CASSRGQGDHGYTF.

As DNA, the CDR3 is TGTGCCAGCAGCTACGAGCCAGGGGTACTTTCACCCCTCCACTTT. The encoded protein is CASSYEPGVLSPLHF. This chain joins TRBV7-2 and TRBJ1-6; maybe TRBD1 (6 bases). The CDR3 sequence is 15 residues long. Per germline, CDR1 SGHTA and CDR2 FQGNSA. V was clipped by 4 bases and J by 9 bases, with 16 bases between them.

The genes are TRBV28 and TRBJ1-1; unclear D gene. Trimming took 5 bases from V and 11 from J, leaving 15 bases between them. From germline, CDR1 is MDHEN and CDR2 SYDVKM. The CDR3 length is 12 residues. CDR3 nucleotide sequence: TGTGCCAGCAGTCTAGGAGGACTATTGGCTTTCTTT. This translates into CASSLGGLLAFF.

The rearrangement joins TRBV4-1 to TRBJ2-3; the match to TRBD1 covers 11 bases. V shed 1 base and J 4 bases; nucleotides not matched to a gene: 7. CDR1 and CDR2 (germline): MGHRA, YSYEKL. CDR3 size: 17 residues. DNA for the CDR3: TGCGCCAGCAGCCAAGCTTGGGGGACAGGGGGTCCAGATACGCAGTATTTT. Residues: CASSQAWGTGGPDTQYF.

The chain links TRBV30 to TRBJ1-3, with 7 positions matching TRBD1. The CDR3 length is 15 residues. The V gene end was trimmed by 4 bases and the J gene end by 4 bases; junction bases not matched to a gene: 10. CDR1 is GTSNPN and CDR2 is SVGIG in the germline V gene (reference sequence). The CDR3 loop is CAWTGQQGSGNTIYF. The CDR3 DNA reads TGTGCCTGGACGGGACAGCAAGGGTCGGGAAACACCATATATTTT.

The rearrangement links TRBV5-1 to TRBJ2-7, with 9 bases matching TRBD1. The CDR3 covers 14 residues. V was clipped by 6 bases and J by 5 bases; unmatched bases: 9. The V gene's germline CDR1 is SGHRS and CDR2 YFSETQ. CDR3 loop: CASTKGDRVDEQYF. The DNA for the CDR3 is TGCGCCAGCACCAAGGGGGACAGGGTGGACGAGCAGTACTTC.

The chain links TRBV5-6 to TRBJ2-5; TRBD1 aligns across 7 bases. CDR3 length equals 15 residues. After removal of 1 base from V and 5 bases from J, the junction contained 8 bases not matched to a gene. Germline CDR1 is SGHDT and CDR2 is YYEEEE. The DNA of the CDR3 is TGTGCCAGCAGCTTGAGCGAGGGGGCTCAGGAGACCCAGTACTTC. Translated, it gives CASSLSEGAQETQYF.

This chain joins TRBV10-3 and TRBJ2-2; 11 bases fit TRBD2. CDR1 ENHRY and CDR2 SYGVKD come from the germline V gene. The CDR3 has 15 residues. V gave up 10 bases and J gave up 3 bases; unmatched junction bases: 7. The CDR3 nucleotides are TGTGCCAGCGAAACTAGCGGGAGTGACACCGGGGAGCTGTTTTTT. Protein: CASETSGSDTGELFF.

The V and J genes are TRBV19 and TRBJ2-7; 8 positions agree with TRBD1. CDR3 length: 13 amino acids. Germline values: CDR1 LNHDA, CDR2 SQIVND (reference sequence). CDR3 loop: CAARRTGSHEQYF. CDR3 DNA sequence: TGTGCAGCGAGGAGGACAGGGAGCCACGAGCAGTACTTC.

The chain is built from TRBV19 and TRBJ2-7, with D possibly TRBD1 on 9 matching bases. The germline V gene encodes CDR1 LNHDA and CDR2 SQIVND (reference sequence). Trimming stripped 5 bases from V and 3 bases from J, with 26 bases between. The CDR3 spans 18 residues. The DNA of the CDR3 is TGTGCCAGTAGTCCGGAAGACAGGGGGATCCGGGAGGGCTACGAGCAGTACTTC. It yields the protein CASSPEDRGIREGYEQYF.

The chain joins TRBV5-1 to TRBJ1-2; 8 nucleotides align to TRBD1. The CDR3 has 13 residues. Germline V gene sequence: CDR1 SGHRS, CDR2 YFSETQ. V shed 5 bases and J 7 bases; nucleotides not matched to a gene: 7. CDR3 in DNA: TGCGCCAGCAGTCTGACAGGGGAGGTTGGCTACACCTTC. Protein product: CASSLTGEVGYTF.

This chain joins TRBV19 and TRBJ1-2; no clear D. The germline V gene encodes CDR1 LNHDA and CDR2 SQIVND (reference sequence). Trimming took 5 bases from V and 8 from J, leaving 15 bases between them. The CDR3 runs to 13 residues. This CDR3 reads CASSPAGIYGYTF. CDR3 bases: TGTGCCAGTAGTCCGGCCGGGATCTACGGCTACACCTTC. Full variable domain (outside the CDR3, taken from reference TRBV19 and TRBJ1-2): DGGITQSPKYLFRKEGQNVTLSCEQNLNHDAMYWYRQDPGQGLRLIYYSQIVNDFQKGDIAEGYSVSREKKESFPLTVTSAQKNPTAFYLCASSPAGIYGYTFGSGTRLTVV.

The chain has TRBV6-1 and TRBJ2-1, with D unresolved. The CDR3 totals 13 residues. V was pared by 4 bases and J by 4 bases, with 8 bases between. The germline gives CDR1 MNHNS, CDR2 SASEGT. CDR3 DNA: TGTGCCAGCAGTGTCGACTTTTACAATGAGCAGTTCTTC. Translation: CASSVDFYNEQFF.

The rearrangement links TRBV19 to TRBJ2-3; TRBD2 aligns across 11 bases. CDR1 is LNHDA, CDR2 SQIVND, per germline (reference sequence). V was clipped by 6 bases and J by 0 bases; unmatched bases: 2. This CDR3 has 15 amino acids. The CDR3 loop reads CASRRTSGSTDTQYF. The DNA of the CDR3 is TGTGCCAGTAGGAGGACTAGCGGGAGCACAGATACGCAGTATTTT.

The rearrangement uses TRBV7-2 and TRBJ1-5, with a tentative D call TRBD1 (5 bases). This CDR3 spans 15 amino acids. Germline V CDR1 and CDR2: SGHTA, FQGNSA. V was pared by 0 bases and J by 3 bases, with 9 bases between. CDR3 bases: TGTGCCAGCAGCTTAGCGGGGCAGACCAATCAGCCCCAGCATTTT. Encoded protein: CASSLAGQTNQPQHF.

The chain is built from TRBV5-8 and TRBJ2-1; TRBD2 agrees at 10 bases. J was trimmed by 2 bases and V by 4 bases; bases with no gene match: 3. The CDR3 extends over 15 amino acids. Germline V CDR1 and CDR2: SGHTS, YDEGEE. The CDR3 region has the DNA TGTGCCAGCAGCCGCACTAGCGGGACCTACAATGAGCAGTTCTTC. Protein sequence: CASSRTSGTYNEQFF.